Listed below are T cell receptor beta chains from one sample, sequenced in a study of Ad26.COV2.S vaccination and SARS-CoV-2 variants. TCRdb's table, derived via immunoSEQ multiplex PCR, lists solely in-frame clones and lacks some. This sample has 350,000 to 450,000 clones, with around nine tenths found just once. This specimen was peripheral blood, taken in a trial of Ad26.COV2.S vaccine versus placebo. The receptors here all came from a person between 18 and 65 years old who received the Ad26.COV2.S COVID-19 vaccine or a placebo. Each CDR3 is given with its conserved first and last residue. A D gene is named only where the DNA matches it firmly. Clone size, where shown, is once, few, many, or a class for clones that have expanded.

clone_size: -
j_call: TRBJ2-1
d_call: -
v_call: TRBV4-3
cdr3_aa: CASSQARGEQFF
cdr3_nt: TGCGCCAGCAGCCAAGCTAGGGGTGAGCAGTTCTTC

clone_size: -
j_call: TRBJ2-2
d_call: -
v_call: TRBV10-2
cdr3_aa: CAIPKVGGANTGELFF
cdr3_nt: TGCGCCATCCCCAAGGTCGGGGGCGCGAACACCGGGGAGCTGTTTTTT

clone_size: -
j_call: TRBJ2-1
d_call: -
v_call: TRBV10-3
cdr3_aa: CAITEPDDRPYNEQFF
cdr3_nt: TGTGCCATCACCGAACCCGACGACCGACCCTACAATGAGCAGTTCTTC

clone_size: -
j_call: TRBJ1-3
d_call: -
v_call: TRBV6-2/TRBV6-3
cdr3_aa: CASSYGITGNTIYF
cdr3_nt: TGTGCCAGCAGTTACGGGATCACTGGAAACACCATATATTTT

clone_size: -
j_call: TRBJ2-7
d_call: -
v_call: TRBV30
cdr3_aa: CAWSVLASRSYEQYF
cdr3_nt: TGTGCCTGGAGTGTACTAGCTAGCAGATCCTACGAGCAGTACTTC

clone_size: -
j_call: TRBJ1-2
d_call: -
v_call: TRBV6-5
cdr3_aa: CASSPQDGGISGYTF
cdr3_nt: TGTGCCAGCAGTCCCCAAGACGGGGGAATCTCTGGCTACACCTTC

clone_size: -
j_call: TRBJ2-2
d_call: TRBD2
v_call: TRBV6-4
cdr3_aa: CASSASGTGELFF
cdr3_nt: TGTGCCAGCAGTGCTAGCGGCACCGGGGAGCTGTTTTTT

clone_size: -
j_call: TRBJ1-3
d_call: -
v_call: TRBV6-5
cdr3_aa: CASSYSGSHSGNTIYF
cdr3_nt: TGTGCCAGCAGTTACTCGGGCAGTCACTCTGGAAACACCATATATTTT

clone_size: -
j_call: TRBJ2-3
d_call: -
v_call: TRBV5-1
cdr3_aa: CASSLSLTDTQYF
cdr3_nt: TGCGCCAGCAGCTTGTCATTGACAGATACGCAGTATTTT

clone_size: -
j_call: TRBJ2-4
d_call: -
v_call: TRBV12-5
cdr3_aa: CASGSDSLAKNIQYF
cdr3_nt: TGTGCTAGTGGTTCCGACAGTCTAGCCAAAAACATTCAGTACTTC

clone_size: -
j_call: TRBJ1-2
d_call: -
v_call: TRBV7-9
cdr3_aa: CASSLGVDFAF
cdr3_nt: TGTGCCAGCAGCTTAGGGGTAGATTTCGCCTTC

clone_size: -
j_call: TRBJ2-2
d_call: -
v_call: TRBV5-6
cdr3_aa: CASSWRTGELFF
cdr3_nt: TGTGCCAGCAGCTGGAGAACCGGGGAGCTGTTTTTT

clone_size: -
j_call: TRBJ1-2
d_call: TRBD1
v_call: TRBV7-9
cdr3_aa: CASGRGQGAEDYGYTF
cdr3_nt: TGTGCCAGCGGGCGGGGACAGGGGGCTGAGGACTATGGCTACACCTTC

clone_size: -
j_call: TRBJ2-5
d_call: TRBD2
v_call: TRBV27
cdr3_aa: CASSLFSGGAKETQYF
cdr3_nt: TGTGCCAGCAGTTTATTTAGCGGGGGGGCAAAAGAGACCCAGTACTTC

clone_size: -
j_call: TRBJ1-5
d_call: -
v_call: TRBV7-2
cdr3_aa: CASSPRGNQPQHF
cdr3_nt: TGTGCCAGCAGCCCGCGGGGAAATCAGCCCCAGCATTTT

clone_size: -
j_call: TRBJ1-1
d_call: TRBD1
v_call: TRBV7-2
cdr3_aa: CASSITGTGNTEAFF
cdr3_nt: TGTGCCAGCAGTATTACCGGGACAGGGAACACTGAAGCTTTCTTT

clone_size: -
j_call: TRBJ1-1
d_call: -
v_call: TRBV6-1
cdr3_aa: CASSEALGGTEAFF
cdr3_nt: TGTGCCAGCAGTGAAGCGCTTGGGGGCACTGAAGCTTTCTTT

clone_size: -
j_call: TRBJ2-7
d_call: TRBD2
v_call: TRBV9
cdr3_aa: CASSGVAGNEQYF
cdr3_nt: TGTGCCAGCAGCGGGGTAGCGGGGAACGAGCAGTACTTC

clone_size: -
j_call: TRBJ1-2
d_call: -
v_call: TRBV7-9
cdr3_aa: CASSFEGYGYTF
cdr3_nt: TGTGCCAGCAGCTTTGAGGGCTATGGCTACACCTTC

clone_size: -
j_call: TRBJ2-1
d_call: -
v_call: TRBV7-2
cdr3_aa: CASSLGLETRGNEQFF
cdr3_nt: TGTGCCAGCAGCTTAGGTCTCGAAACTCGGGGCAATGAGCAGTTCTTC

clone_size: once
j_call: TRBJ1-5
d_call: -
v_call: TRBV7-2
cdr3_aa: CASSLEAADPQHF
cdr3_nt: TGTGCCAGCAGCTTAGAAGCCGCGGACCCCCAGCATTTT

clone_size: -
j_call: TRBJ2-1
d_call: -
v_call: TRBV4-2
cdr3_aa: CASRALEGLSYNEQFF
cdr3_nt: TGTGCCAGCAGGGCCTTGGAGGGCCTCTCCTACAATGAGCAGTTCTTC

clone_size: once
j_call: TRBJ1-5
d_call: -
v_call: TRBV7-2
cdr3_aa: CASSLVTPQPQHF
cdr3_nt: TGTGCCAGCAGCTTAGTTACCCCGCAGCCCCAGCATTTT

clone_size: -
j_call: TRBJ1-5
d_call: -
v_call: TRBV7-6
cdr3_aa: CASSLGGGARQPQHF
cdr3_nt: TGTGCCAGCAGCTTAGGAGGGGGGGCTCGGCAGCCCCAGCATTTT

clone_size: -
j_call: TRBJ2-7
d_call: -
v_call: TRBV6-5
cdr3_aa: CASSYSAGSEQYF
cdr3_nt: TGTGCCAGCAGTTACTCTGCAGGTAGCGAGCAGTACTTC

clone_size: -
j_call: TRBJ1-1
d_call: -
v_call: TRBV19
cdr3_aa: CASSTWNAEAFF
cdr3_nt: TGTGCCAGTAGTACGTGGAACGCTGAAGCTTTCTTT

clone_size: -
j_call: TRBJ1-5
d_call: -
v_call: TRBV6-5
cdr3_aa: CASKSGQYSNQPQHF
cdr3_nt: TGTGCCAGCAAATCCGGACAATATAGCAATCAGCCCCAGCATTTT

clone_size: -
j_call: TRBJ1-1
d_call: -
v_call: TRBV15
cdr3_aa: CATSRDGRRDTEAFF
cdr3_nt: TGTGCCACCAGCAGAGATGGCAGGAGAGACACTGAAGCTTTCTTT

clone_size: once
j_call: TRBJ2-2
d_call: -
v_call: TRBV29-1
cdr3_aa: CSVGGINTGELFF
cdr3_nt: TGCAGCGTTGGAGGCATCAACACCGGGGAGCTGTTTTTT

clone_size: -
j_call: TRBJ2-5
d_call: -
v_call: TRBV27
cdr3_aa: CASQSWVGSSETQYF
cdr3_nt: TGTGCCAGCCAGTCCTGGGTGGGGAGCTCAGAGACCCAGTACTTC

clone_size: -
j_call: TRBJ2-5
d_call: TRBD1
v_call: TRBV7-2
cdr3_aa: CASSLGQGTQETQYF
cdr3_nt: TGTGCCAGCAGCTTAGGACAGGGGACCCAAGAGACCCAGTACTTC